The 13 T cell receptor beta chains presented below share a single source sample, sequenced in a study of read filtering for tumor transcriptome and immune sequencing. Molecular barcoded adaptors covering alpha/delta and beta/gamma chains were used on 400 to 450 ng RNA. TCRdb itself ran the reads through MiXCR, one entry per CDR3 protein. The repertoire includes 57,000 or so distinct CDR3 sequences, around 21% of them detected once, and 11% to 15% sits in the top ten. The sample taken for sequencing was a population of CD138-negative cells sorted from bone marrow. The receptors here all came from a donor aged 40 or older with multiple myeloma.

This clonotype was observed at least ten times. CDR3 sequence (DNA): TGTGCCAGCACTGTCCTCAGCAATCAGCCCCAGCATTTT. Amino acid sequence: CASTVLSNQPQHF. This chain connects TRBV2 to TRBJ1-5; D call uncertain. The CDR3 length is 13 residues. CDR1 is SNHLY, CDR2 FYNNEI, per germline. Trimming removed 7 bases from V and 1 base from J, with 8 bases in between. The full variable domain, rest sourced from reference TRBV2 and TRBJ1-5, is EPEVTQTPSHQVTQMGQEVILRCVPISNHLYFYWYRQILGQKVEFLVSFYNNEISEKSEIFDDQFSVERPDGSNFTLKIRSTKLEDSAMYFCASTVLSNQPQHFGDGTRLSIL.

The chain is built from TRBV20-1 and TRBJ2-1; 12 bases match TRBD2. The CDR3 is 13 residues long. CDR1 and CDR2 (germline): DFQATT, SNEGSKA (reference sequence). The J segment lost 15 bases and the V segment lost 1 base, leaving 7 bases of the junction unmatched. The CDR3 here is CSARGRLAGVPFF. CDR3 in DNA: TGCAGTGCTAGAGGGAGACTAGCGGGAGTCCCGTTCTTC.

This clonotype was observed a handful of times. The chain is built from TRBV10-3 and TRBJ2-3, with 7 bases matching TRBD1. CDR1 ENHRY and CDR2 SYGVKD come from the germline V gene. V dropped 10 bases and J dropped 1; count of bases not matched to a gene: 8. CDR3 length: 14 residues. This chain's CDR3 is CATKGTDGTDTQYF. The CDR3 DNA follows: TGTGCCACCAAGGGGACAGATGGCACAGATACGCAGTATTTT.

The rearrangement joins TRBV5-1 to TRBJ2-3; weak D call: TRBD1 (6 bases). V was pared by 1 base and J by 4 bases, with 13 bases between. Germline lookup yields CDR1 SGHRS and CDR2 YFSETQ. This CDR3 comprises 15 residues. CDR3 in DNA: TGCGCCAGCAGCTTGTTGGGGGCTCAGGCAGATACGCAGTATTTT. Translated: CASSLLGAQADTQYF. The full variable domain, with the rest looked up from reference TRBV5-1 and TRBJ2-3, is KAGVTQTPRYLIKTRGQQVTLSCSPISGHRSVSWYQQTPGQGLQFLFEYFSETQRNKGNFPGRFSGRQFSNSRSEMNVSTLELGDSALYLCASSLLGAQADTQYFGPGTRLTVL.

There are many counts of this clonotype. CDR3 sequence reads: CSARGDRGSYEQYF. CDR3 nucleotide sequence: TGCAGTGCTAGAGGGGACAGGGGCTCCTACGAGCAGTACTTC. The rearrangement joins TRBV20-1 to TRBJ2-7; 10 bases fit TRBD1. Germline CDR1 and CDR2: DFQATT and SNEGSKA (reference sequence). The V segment lost 1 base and the J segment 0 bases; nucleotides outside the gene matches: 0. This CDR3 comprises 14 residues.

The table lists this clonotype with a few counts. The chain uses TRBV5-6 and TRBJ1-2; D ambiguous. Trimming removed 1 base at V and 7 bases at J, with 8 bases between. This CDR3 is built from 12 residues. Per the germline V gene, CDR1 is SGHDT and CDR2 is YYEEEE. Written as DNA, the CDR3 is TGTGCCAGCAGCTTGTCGCGACGTGGCTACACCTTC. Translated: CASSLSRRGYTF.

Worth noting for this clonotype: Possible read error: a much larger clone is one base away. CDR3 protein: CASSLGGTGDETQYF. CDR3 nucleotides: TGTGCCAGCAGCTTAGGTGGGACAGGGGACGAGACCCAGTACTTC. The chain carries TRBV11-2 and TRBJ2-5; 10 nucleotides match TRBD1. CDR3 length: 15 amino acids. Germline V lookup: CDR1 SGHAT, CDR2 FQNNGV. V lost 1 base to trimming and J lost 5 bases; unmatched junction nucleotides: 4.

With respect to this clonotype: A much larger clone sits a single nucleotide away, making a read error possible. The rearrangement joins TRBV7-2 to TRBJ1-5; D is unresolved. Trimming took 1 base from V and 3 from J, leaving 10 bases between them. CDR1 is SGHTA, CDR2 FQGNSA, per germline. CDR3 length equals 15 residues. The CDR3 here is CASSLGQIINQPQHF. CDR3 DNA sequence: TGTGCCAGCAGCTTAGGGCAGATTATCAATCAGCCCCAGCATTTT.

This clonotype was detected many times. V usage is TRBV12-3 or TRBV12-4 and J usage is TRBJ2-7; D is possibly TRBD2 (5 bases). The CDR3 runs to 14 residues. The V end lost 7 bases, the J end lost 2 bases, and 15 bases lay between the germline ends. CDR3 amino acids: CASTGGGDPYEQYF. Here the CDR3 DNA reads TGTGCCAGCACCGGAGGTGGAGACCCCTACGAGCAGTACTTC.

This clonotype was observed a few times. A read error is possible here, since a much larger clone lies one base away. This CDR3 is CASSLYDSSGAFF. CDR3 coding DNA: TGTGCCAGCAGCTTATACGACAGCTCGGGAGCTTTCTTT. The chain is built from TRBV7-9 and TRBJ1-1, with TRBD1 as a possible D gene (5 bases). CDR1 and CDR2 from the germline V gene are SEHNR and FQNEAQ (reference sequence). The CDR3 runs to 13 residues. Trimming stripped 2 bases from V and 10 bases from J, with 14 bases between.

This clonotype occurred a few times. The chain carries TRBV12-3 or TRBV12-4 and TRBJ1-5, with D maybe TRBD1 (6 bases). This CDR3 has 15 amino acids. The germline V and J ends were trimmed by 3 bases and 7 bases, with 16 bases remaining between them. The CDR3 DNA reads TGTGCCAGCAGTTTTCAGGACAGTGCAGTACAGCCCCAGCATTTT. Translation: CASSFQDSAVQPQHF.

This clonotype came up many times. The chain employs TRBV14 and TRBJ1-5; D is undetermined. Trimming removed 2 bases at V and 6 bases at J, with 8 bases between. Germline V CDR1 and CDR2: SGHDN, FVKESK. The CDR3 runs 13 residues. The CDR3 loop is CASSQTLGQPQHF. In DNA, the CDR3 is TGTGCCAGCAGCCAAACCCTAGGTCAGCCCCAGCATTTT. The whole variable domain, remainder taken from reference TRBV14 and TRBJ1-5, is EAGVTQFPSHSVIEKGQTVTLRCDPISGHDNLYWYRRVMGKEIKFLLHFVKESKQDESGMPNNRFLAERTGGTYSTLKVQPAELEDSGVYFCASSQTLGQPQHFGDGTRLSIL.

This clonotype came up many times. This chain uses TRBV30 with TRBJ2-7; TRBD2 might be the D (5 bases). The germline CDR1 and CDR2 sequences are GTSNPN and SVGIG (reference sequence). V was trimmed by 2 bases and J by 5 bases, leaving 16 bases between them. This CDR3 is built from 14 residues. The CDR3 reads CAWSYSLPGDEQYF. The CDR3 bases are TGTGCCTGGAGTTATAGCTTACCCGGGGACGAGCAGTACTTC.